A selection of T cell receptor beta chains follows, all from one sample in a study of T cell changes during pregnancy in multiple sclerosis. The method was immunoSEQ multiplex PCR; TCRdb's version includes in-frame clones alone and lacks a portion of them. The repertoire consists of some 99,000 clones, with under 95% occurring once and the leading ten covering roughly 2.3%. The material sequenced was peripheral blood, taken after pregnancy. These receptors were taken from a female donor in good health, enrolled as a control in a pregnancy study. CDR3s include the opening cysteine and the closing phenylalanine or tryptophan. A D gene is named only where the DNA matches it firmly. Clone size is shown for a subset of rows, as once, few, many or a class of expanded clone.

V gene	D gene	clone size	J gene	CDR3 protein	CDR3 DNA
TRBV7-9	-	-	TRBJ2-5	CASSLDSSGETQYF	TGTGCCAGCAGCTTGGACAGTAGTGGGGAGACCCAGTACTTC
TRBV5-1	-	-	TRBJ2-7	CASSLDAGSYEQYF	TGCGCCAGCAGCTTGGATGCGGGGTCCTACGAGCAGTACTTC
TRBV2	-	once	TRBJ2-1	CASSVDSSYNEQFF	TGTGCCAGCAGTGTAGACTCCTCCTACAATGAGCAGTTCTTC
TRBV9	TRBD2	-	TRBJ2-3	CASSVEAGASTDTQYF	TGTGCCAGCAGCGTAGAAGCGGGGGCTAGCACAGATACGCAGTATTTT
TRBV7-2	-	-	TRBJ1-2	CASSFTVKDGYTF	TGTGCCAGCAGCTTTACAGTAAAAGATGGCTACACCTTC
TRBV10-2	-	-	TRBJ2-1	CASSRKLGTISYNEQFF	TGCGCCAGCAGCCGAAAACTGGGGACAATATCCTACAATGAGCAGTTCTTC
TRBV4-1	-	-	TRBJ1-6	CASSLAQGGPLHF	TGCGCCAGCAGCCTTGCTCAAGGGGGACCCCTCCACTTT
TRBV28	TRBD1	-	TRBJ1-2	CASSFGTGYGYTF	TGTGCCAGCAGTTTCGGGACAGGGTATGGCTACACCTTC
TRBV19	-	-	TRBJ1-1	CASSWGPGTEAFF	TGTGCCAGTAGTTGGGGCCCGGGCACTGAAGCTTTCTTT
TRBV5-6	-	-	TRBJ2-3	CASSLVRAGSTDTQYF	TGTGCCAGCAGCTTGGTAAGGGCGGGATCCACAGATACGCAGTATTTT
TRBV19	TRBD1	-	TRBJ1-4	CASTPTGLGEKLFF	TGTGCCAGTACCCCGACAGGGCTTGGGGAAAAACTGTTTTTT
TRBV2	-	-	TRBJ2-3	CASSVGVAPDTQYF	TGTGCCAGCAGTGTAGGGGTTGCCCCAGATACGCAGTATTTT
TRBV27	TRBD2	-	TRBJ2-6	CASSPRGIAGGPRSGANVLTF	TGTGCCAGCAGTCCCCGGGGAATAGCGGGAGGGCCGAGGTCTGGGGCCAACGTCCTGACTTTC
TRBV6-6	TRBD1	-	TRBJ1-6	CASRTDRGRNSPLHF	TGTGCCAGCAGGACGGACAGGGGAAGAAATTCACCCCTCCACTTT
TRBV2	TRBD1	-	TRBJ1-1	CASSRTGLNTEAFF	TGTGCCAGCAGTAGGACAGGCCTGAACACTGAAGCTTTCTTT
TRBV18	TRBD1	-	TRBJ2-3	CASSPPVGGEDTDTQYF	TGTGCCAGCTCACCACCAGTAGGGGGCGAAGACACAGATACGCAGTATTTT
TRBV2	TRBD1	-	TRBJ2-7	CASSAIPGQGGPYEQYF	TGTGCCAGCAGTGCCATTCCGGGACAGGGGGGACCCTACGAGCAGTACTTC
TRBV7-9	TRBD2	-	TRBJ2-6	CASSWPRQGGGAGANVLTF	TGTGCCAGCAGCTGGCCCCGGCAGGGTGGGGGGGCTGGGGCCAACGTCCTGACTTTC
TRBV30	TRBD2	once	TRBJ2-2	CAWSALAGGPGELFF	TGTGCCTGGAGTGCCCTAGCGGGGGGTCCCGGGGAGCTGTTTTTT
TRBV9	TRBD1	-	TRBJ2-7	CASSPGTEVNYEQYF	TGTGCCAGCAGCCCAGGGACAGAAGTTAACTACGAGCAGTACTTC
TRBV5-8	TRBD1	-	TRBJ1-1	CASSLGRTGNTEAFF	TGTGCCAGCAGCTTGGGGCGGACAGGGAACACTGAAGCTTTCTTT
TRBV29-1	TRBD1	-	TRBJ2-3	CSVVAGGEDTQYF	TGCAGCGTTGTGGCAGGGGGTGAGGATACGCAGTATTTT
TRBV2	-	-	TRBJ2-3	CASSEAGSTDTQYF	TGTGCCAGCAGTGAAGCTGGCTCGACAGATACGCAGTATTTT
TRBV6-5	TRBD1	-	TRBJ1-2	CASSYSKGASYGYTF	TGTGCCAGCAGTTACTCGAAGGGGGCTAGCTATGGCTACACCTTC
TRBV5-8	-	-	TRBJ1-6	CASSLAVSHETLHF	TGTGCCAGCAGCTTGGCCGTGAGCCACGAGACCCTCCACTTT
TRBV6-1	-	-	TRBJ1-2	CASGESTGGRDGYTF	TGTGCCAGCGGTGAATCCACGGGGGGCAGGGATGGCTACACCTTC
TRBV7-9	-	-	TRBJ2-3	CASSSTRTRTDTQYF	TGTGCCAGCAGTTCTACACGGACACGCACAGATACGCAGTATTTT
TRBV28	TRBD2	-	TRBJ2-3	CASGAIGLAGGPGGDTQYF	TGTGCCAGCGGCGCTATCGGACTAGCGGGAGGGCCTGGTGGAGATACGCAGTATTTT
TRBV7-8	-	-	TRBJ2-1	CASEPGVAYNEQFF	TGTGCCAGCGAGCCGGGAGTCGCATACAATGAGCAGTTCTTC
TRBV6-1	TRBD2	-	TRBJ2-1	CASSLRGGNNEQFF	TGTGCCAGCAGTCTACGCGGGGGGAACAATGAGCAGTTCTTC
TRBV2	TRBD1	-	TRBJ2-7	CASSGHDWGQGATVEYEQYF	TGTGCCAGCAGTGGGCATGATTGGGGTCAGGGGGCTACGGTTGAGTACGAGCAGTACTTC
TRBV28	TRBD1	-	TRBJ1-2	CASSFTDRGYGYTF	TGTGCCAGCAGTTTTACCGACAGGGGCTATGGCTACACCTTC
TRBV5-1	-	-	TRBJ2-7	CASSLVGAPEQYF	TGCGCCAGCAGCTTGGTTGGGGCGCCCGAGCAGTACTTC
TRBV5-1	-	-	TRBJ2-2	CASSFRSLRGTGELFF	TGCGCCAGCAGCTTTCGGAGCCTCAGGGGCACCGGGGAGCTGTTTTTT
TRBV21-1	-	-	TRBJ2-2	CASSNRTTGGMSLNTGELFF	TGTGCCAGCAGTAATCGGACGACAGGGGGCATGTCCTTGAACACCGGGGAGCTGTTTTTT
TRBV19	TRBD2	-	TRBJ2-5	CASSMTSGSAETQYF	TGTGCCAGTAGTATGACTAGCGGGAGTGCGGAGACCCAGTACTTC
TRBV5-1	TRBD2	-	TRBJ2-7	CASSHRGAGEGEQYF	TGCGCCAGCAGCCACCGGGGAGCGGGAGAGGGAGAGCAGTACTTC
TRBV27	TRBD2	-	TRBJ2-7	CASSPTSGEFYEQYF	TGTGCCAGCAGCCCGACTAGCGGGGAATTCTACGAGCAGTACTTC
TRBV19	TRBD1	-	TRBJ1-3	CASSIEQGTGNTIYF	TGTGCCAGTAGTATAGAACAGGGGACTGGAAACACCATATATTTT
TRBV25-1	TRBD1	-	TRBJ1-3	CASSRQGQGTIYF	TGTGCCAGCAGCCGACAGGGACAGGGCACCATATATTTT